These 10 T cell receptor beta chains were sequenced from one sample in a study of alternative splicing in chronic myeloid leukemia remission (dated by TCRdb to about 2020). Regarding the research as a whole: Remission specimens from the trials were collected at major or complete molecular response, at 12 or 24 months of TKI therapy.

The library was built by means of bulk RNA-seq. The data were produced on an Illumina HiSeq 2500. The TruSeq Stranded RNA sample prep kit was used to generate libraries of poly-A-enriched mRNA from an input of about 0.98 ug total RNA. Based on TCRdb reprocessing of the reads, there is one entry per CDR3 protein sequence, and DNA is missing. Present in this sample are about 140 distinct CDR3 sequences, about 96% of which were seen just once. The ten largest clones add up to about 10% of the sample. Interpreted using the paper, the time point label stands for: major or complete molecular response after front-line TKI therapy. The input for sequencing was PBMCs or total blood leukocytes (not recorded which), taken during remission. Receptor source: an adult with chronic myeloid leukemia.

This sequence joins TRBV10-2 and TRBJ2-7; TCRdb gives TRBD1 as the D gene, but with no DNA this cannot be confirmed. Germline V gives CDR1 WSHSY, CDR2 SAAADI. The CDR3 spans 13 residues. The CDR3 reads CASTGDSTYEQYF.

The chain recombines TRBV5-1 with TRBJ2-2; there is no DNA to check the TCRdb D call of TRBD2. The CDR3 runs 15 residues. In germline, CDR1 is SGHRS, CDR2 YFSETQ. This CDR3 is CASSSRDWGTGELFF.

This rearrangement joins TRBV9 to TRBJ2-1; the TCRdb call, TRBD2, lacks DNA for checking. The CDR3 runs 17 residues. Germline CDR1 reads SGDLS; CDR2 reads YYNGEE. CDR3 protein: CASSVVAVGTGKNEQFF.

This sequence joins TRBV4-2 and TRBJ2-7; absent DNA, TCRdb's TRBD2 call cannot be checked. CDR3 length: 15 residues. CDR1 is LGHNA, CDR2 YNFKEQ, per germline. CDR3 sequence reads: CASSQDLGASDEQYF.

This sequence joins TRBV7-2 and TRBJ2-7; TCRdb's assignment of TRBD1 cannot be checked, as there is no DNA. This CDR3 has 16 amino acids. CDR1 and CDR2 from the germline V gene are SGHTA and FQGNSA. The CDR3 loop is CASSPPTGFDNYEQYF.

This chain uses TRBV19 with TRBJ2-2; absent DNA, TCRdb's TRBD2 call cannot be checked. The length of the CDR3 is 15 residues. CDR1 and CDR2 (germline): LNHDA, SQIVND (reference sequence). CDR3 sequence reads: CASSIWSGRAGELFF.

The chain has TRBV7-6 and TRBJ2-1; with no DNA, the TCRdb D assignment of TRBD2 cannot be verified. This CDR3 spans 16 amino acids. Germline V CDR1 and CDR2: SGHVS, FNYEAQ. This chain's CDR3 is CASSQRVGANYNEQFF.

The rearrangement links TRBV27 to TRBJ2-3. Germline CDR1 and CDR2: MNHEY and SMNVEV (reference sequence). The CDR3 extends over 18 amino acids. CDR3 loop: CASSIRGAPTPFTDTQYF.

CDR3 protein: CASSYPLSTSLRYEQYF. The V gene is TRBV6-6, the J gene TRBJ2-7. The CDR3 is made up of 17 amino acids. In germline, CDR1 is MNHNY, CDR2 SVGAGI (reference sequence).

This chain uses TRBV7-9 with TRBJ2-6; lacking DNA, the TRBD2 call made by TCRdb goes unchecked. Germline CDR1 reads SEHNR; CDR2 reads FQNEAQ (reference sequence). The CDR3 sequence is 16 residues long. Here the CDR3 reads CASSPGPGDGANVLTF.